This entry is about one T cell receptor beta chain. Its antigen is currently unknown. This may be a read error: a much more frequent sequence differs by one nucleotide. The data were taken from a study of prognosis after radiotherapy for stage I lung cancer. Across the study: Post-radiotherapy, distant metastases were observed in a few patients (median about 7 months), whereas no significant progression was observed in approximately 14. Regarding the study as a whole: Patients without metastases reportedly showed TRBV and TRBJ gene usage unlike that of patients with metastases. Patients who went on to get distant metastases had lower Shannon entropy after stereotactic body radiation therapy.

The CDR3 contains 14 residues. The germline gives CDR1 SGHNT, CDR2 YYREEE (reference sequence). The genomic DNA TCR beta CDR3 region underwent two rounds of multiplex PCR. Used in first-round PCR were primers specific to each TRBV and TRBJ gene. TCRdb fed the multiplex PCR reads into MiXCR, producing one record per CDR3 protein. Here the sample spans fewer than 25,000 distinct CDR3 sequences, around 40% being singletons. The sample here was PBMCs, taken before or after stereotactic body radiation therapy (not recorded which). V is TRBV5-4 and J is TRBJ1-3; tentatively, D is TRBD1 (5 bases). The source is a donor at least 50 years old with non-small cell lung cancer. CDR3 nucleotide sequence: TGTACCAGCAGCTTGGGGGGCTCTGGAAACACCATATATTTT. Protein product: CTSSLGGSGNTIYF.